Presented here are 4 T cell receptor beta chains from one specimen sequenced in a study of cytomegalovirus exposure and HLA in healthy donors. The PCR used 60 Vbeta and 13 Jbeta primers. Using immunoSEQ multiplex PCR, the repertoire was profiled, and TCRdb retains in-frame clones only, with some absent. The data include approximately 110,000 clones; the top ten clones carry approximately 6.8%. The sequencing sample was made of PBMCs. These receptors all come from a man aged 35-49 years in good health and CMV-seropositive.

The chain joins TRBV18 to TRBJ1-5, with a possible D match to TRBD1 (5 bases). This CDR3 has 14 amino acids. V was cut by 2 bases and J by 7 bases, with 12 bases left in between. Germline lookup yields CDR1 KGHSH and CDR2 LQKENI. The CDR3 region is CASSPGGSGQPQHF. In nucleotides, the CDR3 is TGTGCCAGCTCACCAGGGGGGTCCGGGCAGCCCCAGCATTTT.

J is TRBJ1-1 and V is TRBV27; possible D gene TRBD1, 5 bases. V lost 6 bases to trimming and J lost 4 bases, with 9 bases between them. CDR3 length: 12 residues. Germline-derived CDR1 and CDR2 are MNHEY and SMNVEV (reference sequence). CDR3 sequence: CASRGGGTEAFF. The CDR3 bases are TGTGCCAGCAGGGGGGGAGGCACTGAAGCTTTCTTT.

The CDR3 sequence is CASSLRVLAGENTQYF. The CDR3, as DNA: TGTGCCAGCAGCCTACGGGTCTTAGCGGGAGAAAATACGCAGTATTTT. The chain couples TRBV13 to TRBJ2-3; 9 bases match TRBD2. The length of the CDR3 is 16 residues. J lost 7 bases, V lost 5 bases, and 13 bases had no gene match. The germline V gene has CDR1 PRHDT and CDR2 FYEKMQ (reference sequence).

The chain has TRBV7-3 and TRBJ2-5, with D possibly TRBD2 on 5 matching bases. With 2 bases removed from V and 1 base from J, the gap between germline ends came to 8 bases. Germline CDR1 reads SGHTA; CDR2 reads FQGTGA. The CDR3 loop spans 14 amino acids. CDR3 amino acids: CASSLARGQETQYF. As DNA, the CDR3 is TGTGCCAGCAGCTTAGCCCGGGGCCAAGAGACCCAGTACTTC.